This is a list of T cell receptor beta chains from one sample in a study of neurological immune-mediated disorders. Using its own MiXCR run on the 5' RACE reads, TCRdb lists one record per CDR3 protein. The data contain approximately 31,000 distinct CDR3 sequences, approximately 13% of them singletons. Sequences were obtained from PBMCs. These receptors all stem from a woman in her thirties or forties in good health. The CDR3 runs from the conserved cysteine through the conserved F or W. The D gene is left open where the match is weak. Clone size, where shown, is once, few, many, or a class for clones that have expanded.

CDR3 protein: CASSYSRQVVREQYF
CDR3 DNA: TGTGCCAGCAGTTACTCGAGGCAGGTGGTTCGCGAGCAGTACTTC
clone size: medium-sized
J gene: TRBJ2-7
D gene: NA
V gene: TRBV6-5

CDR3 protein: CSANPVPGTGVVNEQFF
CDR3 DNA: TGCAGTGCTAACCCCGTGCCAGGGACAGGGGTAGTAAATGAGCAGTTCTTC
clone size: many
J gene: TRBJ2-1
D gene: TRBD1
V gene: TRBV20-1

CDR3 protein: CASSVQGMSNTGELFF
CDR3 DNA: TGTGCCAGCTCAGTTCAGGGAATGTCGAACACCGGGGAGCTGTTTTTT
clone size: NA
J gene: TRBJ2-2
D gene: NA
V gene: TRBV18

CDR3 protein: CASSLVGRSAYNEQFF
CDR3 DNA: TGTGCCAGCAGTTTAGTAGGGAGATCCGCCTACAATGAGCAGTTCTTC
clone size: many
J gene: TRBJ2-1
D gene: NA
V gene: TRBV12-3/TRBV12-4

CDR3 protein: CASSYKATVTEAFF
CDR3 DNA: TGTGCCAGCAGTTACAAGGCGACGGTGACTGAAGCTTTCTTT
clone size: many
J gene: TRBJ1-1
D gene: NA
V gene: TRBV6-2/TRBV6-3

CDR3 protein: CASSRGALPADTQYF
CDR3 DNA: TGTGCCAGCAGTAGGGGGGCACTGCCCGCAGATACGCAGTATTTT
clone size: many
J gene: TRBJ2-3
D gene: NA
V gene: TRBV27

CDR3 protein: CASSYSSGPRTQYF
CDR3 DNA: TGTGCCAGCAGTTACTCGTCCGGACCTCGGACCCAGTACTTC
clone size: many
J gene: TRBJ2-5
D gene: NA
V gene: TRBV6-5

CDR3 protein: CASTRYRSTNEKLFF
CDR3 DNA: TGTGCCAGCACCAGATACAGATCAACTAATGAAAAACTGTTTTTT
clone size: many
J gene: TRBJ1-4
D gene: NA
V gene: TRBV6-2/TRBV6-3

CDR3 protein: CASSLEGVRTEAFF
CDR3 DNA: TGTGCCAGCAGCTTGGAGGGGGTAAGGACTGAAGCTTTCTTT
clone size: many
J gene: TRBJ1-1
D gene: NA
V gene: TRBV5-5

CDR3 protein: CASSQHGNYGYTF
CDR3 DNA: TGTGCCAGCAGCCAACATGGTAACTATGGCTACACCTTC
clone size: NA
J gene: TRBJ1-2
D gene: NA
V gene: TRBV27

CDR3 protein: CASKDRRTDTQYF
CDR3 DNA: TGTGCCAGCAAAGACCGGCGCACAGATACGCAGTATTTT
clone size: many
J gene: TRBJ2-3
D gene: NA
V gene: TRBV6-4

CDR3 protein: CASSSRTSDTDTQYF
CDR3 DNA: TGTGCCAGCAGCTCCAGGACTAGCGACACAGATACGCAGTATTTT
clone size: many
J gene: TRBJ2-3
D gene: TRBD2
V gene: TRBV13

CDR3 protein: CASSPRGGSGNTIYF
CDR3 DNA: TGTGCCAGCAGCCCCCGGGGAGGGTCAGGAAACACCATATATTTT
clone size: many
J gene: TRBJ1-3
D gene: NA
V gene: TRBV7-9

CDR3 protein: CASSLALGVNEQYF
CDR3 DNA: TGTGCCAGCAGCCTCGCTCTGGGGGTAAACGAGCAGTACTTC
clone size: many
J gene: TRBJ2-7
D gene: NA
V gene: TRBV7-2

CDR3 protein: CASSEPWTGGEAFF
CDR3 DNA: TGTGCCAGCAGTGAACCCTGGACAGGGGGTGAAGCTTTCTTT
clone size: many
J gene: TRBJ1-1
D gene: TRBD1
V gene: TRBV6-1